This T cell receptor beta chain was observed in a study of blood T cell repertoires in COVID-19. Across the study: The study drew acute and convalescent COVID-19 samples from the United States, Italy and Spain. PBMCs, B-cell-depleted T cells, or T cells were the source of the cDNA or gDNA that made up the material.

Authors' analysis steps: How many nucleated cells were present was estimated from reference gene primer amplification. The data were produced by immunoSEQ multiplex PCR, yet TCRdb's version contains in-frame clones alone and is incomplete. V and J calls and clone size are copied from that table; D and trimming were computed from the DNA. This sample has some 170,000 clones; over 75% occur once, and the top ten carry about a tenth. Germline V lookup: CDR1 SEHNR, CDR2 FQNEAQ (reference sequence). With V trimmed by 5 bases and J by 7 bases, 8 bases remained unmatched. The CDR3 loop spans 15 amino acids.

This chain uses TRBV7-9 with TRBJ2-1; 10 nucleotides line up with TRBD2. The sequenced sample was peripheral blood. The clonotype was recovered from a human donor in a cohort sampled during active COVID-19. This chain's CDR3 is CASSPGTSDGNEQFF. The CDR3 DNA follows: TGTGCCAGCAGCCCCGGGACTAGCGACGGTAATGAGCAGTTCTTC. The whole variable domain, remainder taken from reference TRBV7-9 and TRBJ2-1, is DTGVSQNPRHKITKRGQNVTFRCDPISEHNRLYWYRQTLGQGPEFLTYFQNEAQLEKSRLLSDRFSAERPKGSFSTLEIQRTEQGDSAMYLCASSPGTSDGNEQFFGPGTRLTVL.